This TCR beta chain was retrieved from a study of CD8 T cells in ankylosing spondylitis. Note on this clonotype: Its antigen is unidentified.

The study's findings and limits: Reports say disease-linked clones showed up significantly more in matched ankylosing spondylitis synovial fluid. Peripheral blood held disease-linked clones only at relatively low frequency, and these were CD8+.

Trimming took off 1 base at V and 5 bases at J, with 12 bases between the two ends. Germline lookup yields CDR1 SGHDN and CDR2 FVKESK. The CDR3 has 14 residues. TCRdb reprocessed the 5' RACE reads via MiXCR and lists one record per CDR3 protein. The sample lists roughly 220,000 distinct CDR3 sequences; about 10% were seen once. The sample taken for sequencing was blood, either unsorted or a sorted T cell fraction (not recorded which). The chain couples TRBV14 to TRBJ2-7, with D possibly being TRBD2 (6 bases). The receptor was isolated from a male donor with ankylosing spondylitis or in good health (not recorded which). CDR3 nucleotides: TGTGCCAGCAGCCAAGGACTAGGATTCGACGAGCAGTACTTC. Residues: CASSQGLGFDEQYF.